This T cell receptor (beta chain) was documented in a study of T cell clusters in autoimmune cytopenias. TRB amplification used around 260 ng of peripheral blood genomic DNA. TRB rearrangements were amplified by touch-down multiplex PCR with mixed TRB-A/B primers. TCRdb re-called the multiplex PCR reads; every CDR3 protein appears as one record, without DNA. This sample's table has 5,700 or so distinct CDR3 sequences. This same sample was also part of a study on T cell repertoires in aging, cancer and after chemotherapy. From that report: Age-matched healthy donors had significantly more diverse, less clonal blood TCR repertoires than untreated cancer patients.

Sequencing was performed on peripheral blood. This clonotype originated in a human donor in good health.

The CDR3 loop is CASSPDRGPYEQYF. V is TRBV18 and J is TRBJ2-7; TCRdb selects TRBD1, and the lack of DNA leaves this call unchecked. Germline loops: CDR1 KGHSH, CDR2 LQKENI. This CDR3 spans 14 amino acids. The variable domain in full, completed from reference TRBV18 and TRBJ2-7, reads NAGVMQNPRHLVRRRGQEARLRCSPMKGHSHVYWYRQLPEEGLKFMVYLQKENIIDESGMPKERFSAEFPKEGPSILRIQQVVRGDSAAYFCASSPDRGPYEQYFGPGTRLTVT.